Each of the 24 T cell receptor beta chains below was sequenced from the same sample in a study of OX40 agonist ivuxolimab in advanced cancers. Produced via immunoSEQ multiplex PCR; TCRdb's table is partial and in-frame only. The sample shows about 43,000 clones, approximately 84% of them seen only once. Specimen: CD4+ or CD8+ T cells sorted from blood, collected in a trial of the OX40 agonist ivuxolimab. These receptors all stem from an adult with an advanced solid tumor such as melanoma, head and neck, liver or kidney cancer.

This clone was counted a single time. The J gene is TRBJ1-2, the V gene TRBV7-4; 8 bases fit TRBD1. V dropped 5 bases and J dropped 0; count of bases not matched to a gene: 5. The length of the CDR3 is 15 residues. Germline CDR1 reads SGHVT; CDR2 reads SQSDAQ. CDR3 DNA: TGTGCCAGCAGCCCCCGGACAGGGACTAACTATGGCTACACCTTC. Amino acids: CASSPRTGTNYGYTF.

The J gene is TRBJ2-7, the V gene TRBV4-3; 8 bases line up with TRBD1. V dropped 2 bases and J dropped 3; count of bases not matched to a gene: 6. Germline CDR1 is LGHNA and CDR2 is YSLEER. The CDR3 totals 15 residues. The CDR3 DNA is TGCGCCAGCAGCCAACTTGGCGGACAGGGCTACGAGCAGTACTTC. This codes for CASSQLGGQGYEQYF.

This clone was picked up one time. This chain uses TRBV7-8 with TRBJ2-3; D uncertain. Looked up from germline, CDR1 is SGHVS and CDR2 is FQNEAQ. The CDR3 has 14 residues. V gave up 4 bases and J gave up 1 base, with 9 bases separating them. As DNA, the CDR3 is TGTGCCAGCAGCTCTCAATGGCGCACAGATACGCAGTATTTT. This sequence encodes CASSSQWRTDTQYF. The variable domain in full, completed from reference TRBV7-8 and TRBJ2-3, reads GAGVSQSPRYKVAKRGQDVALRCDPISGHVSLFWYQQALGQGPEFLTYFQNEAQLDKSGLPSDRFFAERPEGSVSTLKIQRTQQEDSAVYLCASSSQWRTDTQYFGPGTRLTVL.

The gene calls are TRBV7-8 and TRBJ2-1; 8 nucleotides align to TRBD2. This CDR3 contains 15 residues. Trimming took 5 bases from V and 4 from J; bases not matched to a gene: 7. Germline values: CDR1 SGHVS, CDR2 FQNEAQ. This CDR3 is CASSPSGGLYNEQFF. CDR3 nucleotide sequence: TGTGCCAGCAGCCCAAGCGGGGGTTTGTACAATGAGCAGTTCTTC. The complete variable domain, with remaining parts taken from reference TRBV7-8 and TRBJ2-1, reads GAGVSQSPRYKVAKRGQDVALRCDPISGHVSLFWYQQALGQGPEFLTYFQNEAQLDKSGLPSDRFFAERPEGSVSTLKIQRTQQEDSAVYLCASSPSGGLYNEQFFGPGTRLTVL.

This clone turned up a few times. The gene calls are TRBV9 and TRBJ2-3; 8 bases are shared with TRBD2. Germline assignment: CDR1 SGDLS and CDR2 YYNGEE. After removal of 5 bases from V and 2 bases from J, the junction contained 7 bases not matched to a gene. This CDR3 contains 15 residues. DNA of the CDR3: TGTGCCAGCAGTTTAGCGGGGCGGACCACAGATACGCAGTATTTT. Its translation: CASSLAGRTTDTQYF.

V usage is TRBV2 and J usage is TRBJ1-5; the D gene is possibly TRBD1 (5 bases). Trimming shortened V by 7 bases and J by 1 base, and 14 bases separated the two germline ends. The CDR3 loop spans 15 amino acids. Germline CDR1 SNHLY, CDR2 FYNNEI. CDR3 amino acids: CASKSLRDSNQPQHF. CDR3 sequence (DNA): TGTGCCAGCAAGAGTCTCCGGGACAGCAATCAGCCCCAGCATTTT.

The table lists this clone with a count of one. The chain links TRBV2 to TRBJ2-2; no clear D gene. CDR3 length: 15 amino acids. The V end was cut by 6 bases, the J end by 2 bases, with 13 bases between. Per the germline V gene, CDR1 is SNHLY and CDR2 is FYNNEI. CDR3 bases: TGTGCCAGCAGCCCGGGCCGGTATAACACCGGGGAGCTGTTTTTT. It yields the protein CASSPGRYNTGELFF. The full variable domain, its missing parts supplied by reference TRBV2 and TRBJ2-2, is EPEVTQTPSHQVTQMGQEVILRCVPISNHLYFYWYRQILGQKVEFLVSFYNNEISEKSEIFDDQFSVERPDGSNFTLKIRSTKLEDSAMYFCASSPGRYNTGELFFGEGSRLTVL.

J is TRBJ2-7 and V is TRBV7-3; TRBD2 agrees at 8 bases. V lost 2 bases, J lost 2 bases, and 5 bases stayed unmatched. Germline V gives CDR1 SGHTA, CDR2 FQGTGA. The length of the CDR3 is 15 residues. In DNA form, the CDR3 reads TGTGCCAGCAGCTTAGCTGGGACTAGTGCCTACGAGCAGTACTTC. Translated: CASSLAGTSAYEQYF.

The chain couples TRBV5-1 to TRBJ1-1; D not certain. Germline CDR1 and CDR2: SGHRS and YFSETQ. The CDR3 runs to 15 residues. V lost 0 bases and J 5 bases, leaving 14 bases between the germline ends. The CDR3 nucleotides read TGCGCCAGCAGCTTGGACGGAGGGAGAGGGACTGAAGCTTTCTTT. Its translation: CASSLDGGRGTEAFF.

The chain carries TRBV9 and TRBJ2-3; 8 bases match TRBD2. Germline CDR1 and CDR2: SGDLS and YYNGEE. The CDR3 loop spans 15 amino acids. The V segment lost 0 bases and the J segment 2 bases; nucleotides outside the gene matches: 2. The CDR3 nucleotides are TGTGCCAGCAGCGTAGTGGGACTAGTCACAGATACGCAGTATTTT. The encoded protein is CASSVVGLVTDTQYF.

The chain employs TRBV5-1 and TRBJ2-6; D remains ambiguous. Per germline, CDR1 SGHRS and CDR2 YFSETQ. Trimming took off 1 base at V and 0 bases at J, with 8 bases between the two ends. This CDR3 has 16 residues. The CDR3 sequence: CASSLLADSGANVLTF. CDR3 nucleotides: TGCGCCAGCAGCTTGTTGGCAGACTCTGGGGCCAACGTCCTGACTTTC. Complete variable domain (other parts from reference TRBV5-1 and TRBJ2-6): KAGVTQTPRYLIKTRGQQVTLSCSPISGHRSVSWYQQTPGQGLQFLFEYFSETQRNKGNFPGRFSGRQFSNSRSEMNVSTLELGDSALYLCASSLLADSGANVLTFGAGSRLTVL.

This chain joins TRBV5-4 and TRBJ2-5; TRBD2 matches at 9 bases. This CDR3 has 15 residues. Germline V lookup: CDR1 SGHNT, CDR2 YYREEE (reference sequence). With V trimmed by 0 bases and J by 4 bases, 4 bases remained unmatched. The DNA of the CDR3 is TGTGCCAGCAGCTTGGTGATTAGCGGGGGAGAGACCCAGTACTTC. Amino acid sequence: CASSLVISGGETQYF.

The chain couples TRBV19 to TRBJ2-7; D might be TRBD2 (5 bases). The CDR3 sequence is 14 residues long. With 3 bases removed from V and 2 bases from J, the gap between germline ends came to 11 bases. Germline CDR1 reads LNHDA; CDR2 reads SQIVND (reference sequence). CDR3 amino acids: CASSIPGFAYEQYF. The CDR3 region has the DNA TGTGCCAGTAGTATCCCGGGGTTCGCCTACGAGCAGTACTTC.

The count of this clone is one. The genes are TRBV4-2 and TRBJ2-3; D is uncertain. CDR1 and CDR2 (germline): LGHNA, YNFKEQ. Trimming removed 4 bases from V and 6 bases from J, with 11 bases in between. The CDR3 spans 13 residues. The DNA of the CDR3 is TGTGCCAGCAGCCTCTCCGGCTCGGATACGCAGTATTTT. Encoded protein: CASSLSGSDTQYF.

The CDR3 spells CASANRENTEAFF. CDR3 bases: TGTGCCAGTGCCAACAGGGAGAACACTGAAGCTTTCTTT. J is TRBJ1-1 and V is TRBV19; a weak D match, TRBD1 (6 bases). Germline V gene sequence: CDR1 LNHDA, CDR2 SQIVND (reference sequence). Trimming took off 8 bases at V and 1 base at J, with 11 bases between the two ends. CDR3 size: 13 residues.

This sequence joins TRBV2 and TRBJ1-4; perhaps TRBD1 as D (5 bases). Germline assignment: CDR1 SNHLY and CDR2 FYNNEI. This CDR3 has 16 amino acids. V lost 6 bases and J 2 bases, leaving 16 bases between the germline ends. CDR3 loop: CASSLGSPGTNEKLFF. The CDR3 DNA reads TGTGCCAGCAGCCTGGGGTCCCCAGGGACTAATGAAAAACTGTTTTTT. Together with reference TRBV2 and TRBJ1-4, the CDR3 gives the full variable domain: EPEVTQTPSHQVTQMGQEVILRCVPISNHLYFYWYRQILGQKVEFLVSFYNNEISEKSEIFDDQFSVERPDGSNFTLKIRSTKLEDSAMYFCASSLGSPGTNEKLFFGSGTQLSVL.

The rearrangement joins TRBV7-6 to TRBJ2-5, with 7 nucleotides matching TRBD2. Germline values: CDR1 SGHVS, CDR2 FNYEAQ. V lost 1 base to trimming and J lost 5 bases; unmatched junction nucleotides: 4. The CDR3 runs to 14 residues. CDR3 sequence reads: CASSLDPRGETQYF. The CDR3 DNA is TGTGCCAGCAGCTTAGATCCGCGGGGGGAGACCCAGTACTTC.

The V and J genes are TRBV29-1 and TRBJ2-6; D is undetermined. Germline CDR1 SQVTM, CDR2 ANQGSEA. The CDR3 is 12 amino acids. Trimming shortened V by 3 bases and J by 0 bases, and 0 bases separated the two germline ends. CDR3 bases: TGCAGCGTTGACTCTGGGGCCAACGTCCTGACTTTC. It encodes CSVDSGANVLTF.

The rearrangement links TRBV27 to TRBJ2-1; 8 nucleotides align to TRBD2. The CDR3 length is 15 residues. Unmatched junction bases numbered 9, after V lost 3 bases and J lost 8 bases. CDR1 is MNHEY and CDR2 is SMNVEV in the germline V gene (reference sequence). The CDR3 DNA reads as TGTGCCAGCAGTTTTCACCGGGGGGGGGTCGATGAGCAGTTCTTC. Encoded protein: CASSFHRGGVDEQFF.

The J gene is TRBJ1-5, the V gene TRBV11-2; D is ambiguous. The CDR3 is 13 residues long. Germline values: CDR1 SGHAT, CDR2 FQNNGV. Trimming removed 2 bases at V and 7 bases at J, with 9 bases between. The CDR3 DNA follows: TGTGCCAGCAGCTTACCCAACGAGCAGCCCCAGCATTTT. Encoded protein: CASSLPNEQPQHF.

The chain has TRBV5-4 and TRBJ2-3; D is uncertain. Germline lookup yields CDR1 SGHNT and CDR2 YYREEE (reference sequence). The CDR3 totals 13 residues. The germline V and J ends were trimmed by 0 bases and 2 bases, with 4 bases remaining between them. The CDR3 region is CASSLESTDTQYF. The CDR3 nucleotides read TGTGCCAGCAGCTTGGAGTCCACAGATACGCAGTATTTT.

The gene calls are TRBV14 and TRBJ2-7; 9 nucleotides agree with TRBD1. This CDR3 is built from 14 residues. Trimming at V came to 5 bases and at J to 0 bases, leaving 2 bases not matched to a gene. Germline CDR1 and CDR2: SGHDN and FVKESK. Here the CDR3 reads CASSMDRGSYEQYF. The DNA of the CDR3 is TGTGCCAGCAGCATGGACAGGGGCTCCTACGAGCAGTACTTC.

This rearrangement joins TRBV6-1 to TRBJ1-5, with 8 bases fitting TRBD1. Germline trimming cut 5 bases from V and 5 bases from J; bases unmatched to any gene: 8. The CDR3 has 15 residues. CDR1 and CDR2 (germline): MNHNS, SASEGT. CDR3 nucleotide sequence: TGTGCCAGCAGTCTGGACAGGGTCGGCGATCAGCCCCAGCATTTT. Protein sequence: CASSLDRVGDQPQHF.

The chain links TRBV30 to TRBJ2-5; 9 bases line up with TRBD1. The CDR3 is made up of 14 amino acids. The germline V gene has CDR1 GTSNPN and CDR2 SVGIG (reference sequence). With V trimmed by 2 bases and J by 4 bases, 5 bases remained unmatched. The CDR3 region has the DNA TGTGCCTGGAGTAAAGGACAGGGGTCAGAGACCCAGTACTTC. This codes for CAWSKGQGSETQYF. The full variable domain, in which reference TRBV30 and TRBJ2-5 provide the parts outside the CDR3, is SQTIHQWPATLVQPVGSPLSLECTVEGTSNPNLYWYRQAAGRGLQLLFYSVGIGQISSEVPQNLSASRPQDRQFILSSKKLLLSDSGFYLCAWSKGQGSETQYFGPGTRLLVL.